This T cell receptor beta chain appears in the sequencing data of a study of cytomegalovirus exposure and HLA in healthy donors. Broader study findings: Using a false discovery rate of 0.05, a later analysis showed that roughly 16,000 TCR beta sequences were associated with HLA alleles.

As regards this clone: The target antigen is unknown.

PCR amplification relied on 60 Vbeta primers (plus 13 Jbeta primers). Assay: immunoSEQ multiplex PCR; the TCRdb copy retains only in-frame clones and omits some. Altogether 200,000 to 300,000 clones are present, approximately 84% being singletons, with the ten largest covering more than 1.5%. This sequence originates from a middle-aged woman in good health and CMV-seropositive. Sequencing was performed on PBMCs.

In DNA, the CDR3 is TGTGCCAGCAGTCAGGCGCGATCCTCTGGGGCCAACGTCCTGACTTTC. It encodes CASSQARSSGANVLTF. The chain links TRBV25-1 to TRBJ2-6; D unresolved. The CDR3 totals 16 residues. The V end lost 5 bases, the J end lost 0 bases, and 11 bases lay between the germline ends. Germline V lookup: CDR1 MGHDK, CDR2 SYGVNS.